The next 27 T cell receptor beta chains were all read from a single sample in a study of cytomegalovirus exposure and HLA in healthy donors. Primers included in the PCR were 60 Vbeta and 13 Jbeta primers. This table comes from immunoSEQ multiplex PCR, and its TCRdb copy is limited to in-frame clones, with some not included. The sample's table shows some 48,000 clones. Material: PBMCs. These receptors all come from a male donor in good health and CMV-seropositive.

With regard to this clone: Other DNA sequences of this sample code for an identical CDR3. The rearrangement joins TRBV6-5 to TRBJ2-3; possible D gene TRBD2, 5 bases. V was shortened by 0 bases and J by 2 bases, with 6 bases between the two germline ends. The CDR3 spans 14 residues. Germline V CDR1 and CDR2: MNHEY, SVGAGI. Here the CDR3 DNA reads TGTGCCAGCAGTTACTCGACTAACACAGATACGCAGTATTTT. It yields the protein CASSYSTNTDTQYF.

The J gene is TRBJ2-1, the V gene TRBV7-3, with 10 nucleotides matching TRBD2. The V segment lost 5 bases and the J segment 5 bases; nucleotides outside the gene matches: 9. CDR1 and CDR2 from the germline V gene are SGHTA and FQGTGA. The length of the CDR3 is 16 residues. CDR3 sequence (DNA): TGTGCCAGCAGCCCAAGCGGGGGGGCTAACAACAATGAGCAGTTCTTC. This gives the protein CASSPSGGANNNEQFF. Full variable domain (outside the CDR3, taken from reference TRBV7-3 and TRBJ2-1): GAGVSQTPSNKVTEKGKYVELRCDPISGHTALYWYRQSLGQGPEFLIYFQGTGAADDSGLPNDRFFAVRPEGSVSTLKIQRTERGDSAVYLCASSPSGGANNNEQFFGPGTRLTVL.

V usage is TRBV4-3 and J usage is TRBJ2-3; 8 bases match TRBD2. Germline V gene lookup returns CDR1 LGHNA and CDR2 YSLEER. The V gene end was trimmed by 1 base and the J gene end by 4 bases; junction bases not matched to a gene: 4. This CDR3 is built from 15 residues. The chain's CDR3 is CASSQAVAGSDTQYF. The DNA of the CDR3 is TGCGCCAGCAGCCAAGCGGTAGCGGGGTCAGATACGCAGTATTTT.

The rearrangement joins TRBV28 to TRBJ1-2; TRBD1 aligns across 7 bases. Unmatched junction bases numbered 8, after V lost 4 bases and J lost 0 bases. The CDR3 runs 16 residues. Germline CDR1 is MDHEN and CDR2 is SYDVKM. CDR3 nucleotides: TGTGCCAGCAGTTCCCCACAGGGGCTAACTAACTATGGCTACACCTTC. Amino acids: CASSSPQGLTNYGYTF.

J is TRBJ2-3 and V is TRBV5-1; 8 bases align to TRBD2. The V gene end was trimmed by 5 bases and the J gene end by 3 bases; junction bases not matched to a gene: 5. Germline V gives CDR1 SGHRS, CDR2 YFSETQ. The CDR3 runs to 14 residues. As DNA, the CDR3 is TGCGCCAGCAGTCAAGGGACTAGTACAGATACGCAGTATTTT. Translating gives CASSQGTSTDTQYF.

The CDR3 here is CSSRGPKDYEQYF. The CDR3 DNA follows: TGCAGCTCTAGGGGGCCCAAGGACTACGAGCAGTACTTC. J is TRBJ2-7 and V is TRBV29-1, with 7 bases lining up with TRBD1. The CDR3 runs 13 residues. After removal of 8 bases from V and 3 bases from J, the junction contained 10 bases not matched to a gene. Germline V lookup: CDR1 SQVTM, CDR2 ANQGSEA.

The CDR3 DNA reads as TGTGCCAGTAGCTCCCGGGACAGGGGGCTGGAAAACACTGAAGCTTTCTTT. It encodes CASSSRDRGLENTEAFF. This chain uses TRBV19 with TRBJ1-1; TRBD1 aligns across 12 bases. The junction had 10 bases not matched to a gene; V was cut back by 6 bases and J by 2 bases. The germline gives CDR1 LNHDA, CDR2 SQIVND (reference sequence). This CDR3 spans 17 amino acids. The entire variable domain, with the rest obtained from reference TRBV19 and TRBJ1-1, is as follows: DGGITQSPKYLFRKEGQNVTLSCEQNLNHDAMYWYRQDPGQGLRLIYYSQIVNDFQKGDIAEGYSVSREKKESFPLTVTSAQKNPTAFYLCASSSRDRGLENTEAFFGQGTRLTVV.

The genes are TRBV13 and TRBJ1-1; 8 bases are shared with TRBD1. The CDR3 has 15 residues. Germline lookup yields CDR1 PRHDT and CDR2 FYEKMQ (reference sequence). Losses at the gene ends were 5 bases for V and 0 bases for J; bases not matched to a gene: 5. The CDR3 loop is CASSARTGLNTEAFF. As DNA, the CDR3 is TGTGCCAGCAGCGCCCGGACAGGGTTGAACACTGAAGCTTTCTTT. The full variable domain, completed using reference TRBV13 and TRBJ1-1, is AAGVIQSPRHLIKEKRETATLKCYPIPRHDTVYWYQQGPGQDPQFLISFYEKMQSDKGSIPDRFSAQQFSDYHSELNMSSLELGDSALYFCASSARTGLNTEAFFGQGTRLTVV.

This chain uses TRBV5-1 with TRBJ2-1; D is unresolved. This CDR3 has 13 residues. The germline V gene has CDR1 SGHRS and CDR2 YFSETQ. V gave up 6 bases and J gave up 6 bases, with 13 bases separating them. This CDR3 reads CASNLHTTNEQFF. CDR3 in DNA: TGCGCCAGCAACCTCCACACCACCAATGAGCAGTTCTTC.

The rearrangement links TRBV9 to TRBJ2-3; D might be TRBD2 (6 bases). CDR3 length equals 17 residues. Per germline, CDR1 SGDLS and CDR2 YYNGEE. V lost 2 bases to trimming and J lost 0 bases, with 16 bases between them. The CDR3 coding sequence is TGTGCCAGCAGCGTCCAGGCGGGGACCCCTAGCACAGATACGCAGTATTTT. As protein: CASSVQAGTPSTDTQYF.

V is TRBV6-6 and J is TRBJ1-1; D ambiguous. In germline, CDR1 is MNHNY, CDR2 SVGAGI (reference sequence). Trimming removed 1 base from V and 12 bases from J, with 15 bases in between. The CDR3 extends over 13 amino acids. CDR3 in DNA: TGTGCCAGCAGTTACTTTGCAACGGGAGGATCTTTCTTT. This encodes CASSYFATGGSFF.

The gene calls are TRBV10-3 and TRBJ1-1; the D gene is possibly TRBD1 (6 bases). CDR3 length: 14 amino acids. The germline CDR1 and CDR2 sequences are ENHRY and SYGVKD. The V and J ends lost 5 bases and 0 bases respectively, with 10 bases between them. DNA for the CDR3: TGTGCCATCAGTAGGGACAACTTGAACACTGAAGCTTTCTTT. Its protein product is CAISRDNLNTEAFF.

V usage is TRBV28 and J usage is TRBJ1-2; tentative D call: TRBD1 (5 bases). The CDR3 has 13 amino acids. The germline V gene has CDR1 MDHEN and CDR2 SYDVKM. The V gene lost 6 bases and the J gene lost 3 bases, with 11 bases spanning the gap. The CDR3 loop is CASRWQGDYGYTF. The CDR3 DNA reads as TGTGCCAGCAGGTGGCAGGGTGACTATGGCTACACCTTC.

The rearrangement joins TRBV19 to TRBJ1-2; D call uncertain. The V end was cut by 9 bases, the J end by 2 bases, with 19 bases between. The CDR3 covers 15 residues. Germline V CDR1 and CDR2: LNHDA, SQIVND (reference sequence). The CDR3 region is CASLPDGSLNYGYTF. For the CDR3, the DNA is TGTGCCAGCCTCCCCGACGGGAGCCTAAACTATGGCTACACCTTC.

The chain carries TRBV5-1 and TRBJ2-1; 13 nucleotides match TRBD2. This CDR3 has 19 residues. Germline assignment: CDR1 SGHRS and CDR2 YFSETQ. J lost 0 bases, V lost 4 bases, and 10 bases had no gene match. The CDR3 coding sequence is TGCGCCAGCAGCCCCAGGACTAGCGGGGGACCAAACTCCTACAATGAGCAGTTCTTC. It encodes CASSPRTSGGPNSYNEQFF. Complete variable domain (other parts from reference TRBV5-1 and TRBJ2-1): KAGVTQTPRYLIKTRGQQVTLSCSPISGHRSVSWYQQTPGQGLQFLFEYFSETQRNKGNFPGRFSGRQFSNSRSEMNVSTLELGDSALYLCASSPRTSGGPNSYNEQFFGPGTRLTVL.

The V call is TRBV9, the J call TRBJ1-1; D perhaps matches TRBD1 (5 bases). CDR3 length: 15 amino acids. Trimming cost V 0 bases and J 6 bases, with 15 bases left between them. Germline V gives CDR1 SGDLS, CDR2 YYNGEE. CDR3 in DNA: TGTGCCAGCAGCGTAGCTCCAGGCGGGACGCCTGAAGCTTTCTTT. Amino acid sequence: CASSVAPGGTPEAFF.

V is TRBV28 and J is TRBJ1-4; D gene unclear. Trimming removed 6 bases from V and 3 bases from J, with 8 bases in between. Per germline, CDR1 MDHEN and CDR2 SYDVKM. CDR3 size: 13 residues. The CDR3 nucleotides read TGTGCCAGCAGCATACAGCCTAATGAAAAACTGTTTTTT. Translating gives CASSIQPNEKLFF.

V gene TRBV6-6 combines with J gene TRBJ2-1, with 8 positions matching TRBD2. J lost 7 bases, V lost 7 bases, and 9 bases had no gene match. This CDR3 has 14 residues. In germline, CDR1 is MNHNY, CDR2 SVGAGI (reference sequence). The CDR3 spells CASIKRGGSNEQFF. In DNA, the CDR3 is TGTGCCAGCATTAAACGGGGGGGGTCGAATGAGCAGTTCTTC.

The chain carries TRBV5-4 and TRBJ2-7; TRBD2 matches 9 bases. The CDR3 is 14 amino acids. Germline V gives CDR1 SGHNT, CDR2 YYREEE (reference sequence). The V gene end was trimmed by 4 bases and the J gene end by 3 bases; junction bases not matched to a gene: 5. The CDR3 spells CASSPLAGLYEQYF. The DNA for the CDR3 is TGTGCCAGCAGCCCCCTAGCGGGACTCTACGAGCAGTACTTC. Variable domain in full (rest from reference TRBV5-4 and TRBJ2-7): ETGVTQSPTHLIKTRGQQVTLRCSSQSGHNTVSWYQQALGQGPQFIFQYYREEENGRGNFPPRFSGLQFPNYSSELNVNALELDDSALYLCASSPLAGLYEQYFGPGTRLTVT.

This chain's CDR3 is CAWSPTVTEQYF. The CDR3 DNA sequence: TGTGCCTGGAGTCCAACAGTGACCGAGCAGTACTTC. The gene calls are TRBV30 and TRBJ2-7; D ambiguous. The V and J ends lost 2 bases and 6 bases respectively, with 11 bases between them. The CDR3 is made up of 12 amino acids. From germline, CDR1 is GTSNPN and CDR2 SVGIG (reference sequence).

J is TRBJ2-5 and V is TRBV6-1; unclear D gene. CDR3 length equals 15 residues. Per the germline V gene, CDR1 is MNHNS and CDR2 is SASEGT. Trimming shortened V by 4 bases and J by 11 bases, and 23 bases separated the two germline ends. DNA of the CDR3: TGTGCCAGCAGTGGGCCGGTTTTAAGGATGAGGAAGCAGTACTTC. Translation: CASSGPVLRMRKQYF.

This chain links TRBV7-2 with TRBJ2-7; 12 bases line up with TRBD2. The CDR3 is 15 residues long. The V gene's germline CDR1 is SGHTA and CDR2 FQGNSA. The V segment lost 5 bases and the J segment 4 bases; nucleotides outside the gene matches: 6. The CDR3 sequence is CASSPTSGGPYEQYF. The CDR3 DNA is TGTGCCAGCAGCCCGACTAGCGGGGGTCCGTACGAGCAGTACTTC.

The chain is built from TRBV7-9 and TRBJ2-7; 7 bases line up with TRBD1. Germline CDR1 SEHNR, CDR2 FQNEAQ (reference sequence). V was pared by 5 bases and J by 0 bases, with 7 bases of the junction left unmatched. The CDR3 is 15 amino acids. The CDR3 bases are TGTGCCAGCAGCCGTGGACAGGCTAACTCCTACGAGCAGTACTTC. This translates into CASSRGQANSYEQYF.

The V call is TRBV5-6, the J call TRBJ2-5, with 9 bases matching TRBD1. V was clipped by 4 bases and J by 5 bases; unmatched bases: 6. The CDR3 is 14 amino acids. CDR1 is SGHDT and CDR2 is YYEEEE in the germline V gene. CDR3 region: CASSLQGAGETQYF. CDR3 coding DNA: TGTGCCAGCAGCCTACAGGGGGCTGGGGAGACCCAGTACTTC. Combining the CDR3 with reference TRBV5-6 and TRBJ2-5 gives the whole variable domain DAGVTQSPTHLIKTRGQQVTLRCSPKSGHDTVSWYQQALGQGPQFIFQYYEEEERQRGNFPDRFSGHQFPNYSSELNVNALLLGDSALYLCASSLQGAGETQYFGPGTRLLVL.

The chain recombines TRBV5-4 with TRBJ2-7; a possible D gene is TRBD2 (5 bases). The CDR3 totals 14 residues. The V end was cut by 3 bases, the J end by 1 base, with 11 bases between. Germline CDR1 is SGHNT and CDR2 is YYREEE (reference sequence). The CDR3 nucleotides are TGTGCCAGCAGCTCGATGGACTTTTCCTACGAGCAGTACTTC. Translated: CASSSMDFSYEQYF.

The chain links TRBV4-1 to TRBJ2-7; 11 nucleotides agree with TRBD2. The junction had 3 bases not matched to a gene; V was cut back by 1 base and J by 4 bases. The CDR3 is made up of 15 amino acids. CDR1 MGHRA and CDR2 YSYEKL come from the germline V gene. CDR3 bases: TGCGCCAGCAGCCAAGCCGGGACTAGCGGTTACGAGCAGTACTTC. Its translation: CASSQAGTSGYEQYF.

The chain links TRBV12-5 to TRBJ1-1; 7 bases agree with TRBD1. The CDR3 length is 16 residues. Germline-derived CDR1 and CDR2 are LGHNT and FRNRAP. V lost 2 bases to trimming and J lost 0 bases; unmatched junction nucleotides: 6. This CDR3 is CASGLNTGVLNTEAFF. As DNA, the CDR3 is TGTGCTAGTGGTTTGAACACAGGGGTGTTGAACACTGAAGCTTTCTTT.